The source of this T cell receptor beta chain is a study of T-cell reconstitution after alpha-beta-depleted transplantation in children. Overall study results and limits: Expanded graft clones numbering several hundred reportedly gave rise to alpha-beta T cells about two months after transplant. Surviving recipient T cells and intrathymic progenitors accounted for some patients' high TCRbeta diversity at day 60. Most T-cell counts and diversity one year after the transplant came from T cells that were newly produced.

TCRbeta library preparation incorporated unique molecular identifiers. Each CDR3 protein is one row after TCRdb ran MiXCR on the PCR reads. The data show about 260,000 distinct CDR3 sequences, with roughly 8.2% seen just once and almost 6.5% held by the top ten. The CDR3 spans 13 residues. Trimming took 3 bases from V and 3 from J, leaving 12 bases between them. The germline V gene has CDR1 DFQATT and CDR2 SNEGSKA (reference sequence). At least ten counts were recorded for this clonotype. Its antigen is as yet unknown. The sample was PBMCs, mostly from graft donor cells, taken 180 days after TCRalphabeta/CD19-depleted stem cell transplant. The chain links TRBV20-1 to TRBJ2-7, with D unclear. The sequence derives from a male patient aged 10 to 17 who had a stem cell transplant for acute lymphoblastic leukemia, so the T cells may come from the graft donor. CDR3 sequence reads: CSASGLLLYEQYF. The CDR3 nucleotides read TGCAGTGCTAGTGGTCTACTCCTCTACGAGCAGTACTTC.